Listed below are T cell receptor beta chains from one sample, sequenced in a study of CXCR3-negative and CXCR3-positive naive CD8 T cells. TCRdb reprocessed the 5' RACE reads; each CDR3 protein has one entry and no DNA is given. With about 130,000 distinct CDR3 sequences in the sample, the ten largest clones hold roughly 0.39%. The sample consisted of naive CXCR3+ CD8+ T cells from blood. The receptors shown here come from a human donor in good health. Some clones in this sample may be carry-over from other donors' samples. The CDR3 runs from the conserved cysteine through the conserved F or W.

length	V	J	CDR3
14	TRBV3-1	TRBJ2-5	CASSQGDRVETQYF
13	TRBV6-1	TRBJ2-1	CASSEELDNEQFF
15	TRBV15	TRBJ1-1	CATSREKVPPGEAFF
11	TRBV4-3	TRBJ1-2	CASSQGWGYTF
14	TRBV9	TRBJ2-7	CASTTGQGAYEQYF
14	TRBV7-3	TRBJ2-5	CASSSTGMEETQYF
17	TRBV15	TRBJ1-5	CAASSKSGWDRLQPQHF
14	TRBV7-8	TRBJ2-5	CASSLPDIQETQYF
15	TRBV27	TRBJ2-3	CASSFMRGSTDTQYF
17	TRBV29-1	TRBJ2-1	CSVDGSKLAGEIYEQFF
12	TRBV5-1	TRBJ1-2	CASSFVSDGYTF
15	TRBV15	TRBJ1-1	CATSSDRGRGTEAFF
14	TRBV7-3	TRBJ2-2	CASSLAGVTGELFF
16	TRBV7-2	TRBJ2-5	CASRSPAGVSQETQYF
16	TRBV5-5	TRBJ1-1	CASSGGAGLANTEAFF
17	TRBV28	TRBJ1-2	CASSLWGTGAANYGYTF
14	TRBV28	TRBJ2-1	CASSLVQETNEQFF
16	TRBV7-9	TRBJ2-3	CASSKSGREPTDTQYF
16	TRBV28	TRBJ2-1	CASSTTGGITYNEQFF
18	TRBV10-3	TRBJ2-3	CAIPRGDLAGASTDTQYF
14	TRBV12-3/TRBV12-4	TRBJ2-7	CASSSWDRAYEQYF
15	TRBV5-6	TRBJ1-1	CASSWGTGGNTEAFF
14	TRBV3-1	TRBJ2-1	CASSPPLGGNEQFF
16	TRBV19	TRBJ1-4	CASSHRVEGPNEKLFF
14	TRBV20-1	TRBJ2-7	CSARDLESSYEQYF
12	TRBV2	TRBJ2-1	CASSAVWNEQFF
15	TRBV27	TRBJ2-7	CASSFSGTSTYEQYF
12	TRBV11-2	TRBJ2-7	CASSSWGEEQYF
13	TRBV6-5	TRBJ2-1	CASSYKSDNEQFF
18	TRBV28	TRBJ2-3	CASSLGRGGRARTDTQYF
17	TRBV7-9	TRBJ1-4	CASSLPFQGQGNEKLFF
17	TRBV6-2/TRBV6-3	TRBJ2-5	CASSYKVETGGEETQYF
16	TRBV15	TRBJ2-1	CATSRETGGIYNEQFF
16	TRBV28	TRBJ2-7	CASSFGWTGRSYEQYF
14	TRBV7-3	TRBJ1-2	CASSFQGTNYGYTF